This T cell receptor (beta chain) appears in the sequencing data of a study of spatial heterogeneity in lung cancer. Specified time point: sample taken at primary tumor resection. Study outcomes and limitations: One measure, the expanded intratumoral alpha and beta TCR count, tracked tumor mutation counts.

This clonotype was observed at least ten times. Its matching antigen is unknown. MiXCR was run by TCRdb on the 5' RACE reads, yielding one entry per CDR3 protein. In the table there are 5,500 to 8,500 distinct CDR3 sequences, 3% to 4% of which are singletons. The CDR3 is 15 residues long. The germline CDR1 and CDR2 sequences are SGHRS and YFSETQ. V was trimmed by 2 bases and J by 2 bases, leaving 14 bases between them. This TCR derives from a male donor with early-stage non-small cell lung cancer. This chain links TRBV5-1 with TRBJ2-7, with D tentatively TRBD2 (6 bases). The sequenced sample was lung tumor tissue, obtained at surgery. In DNA form, the CDR3 reads TGCGCCAGCAGCTTAGCGGGCCTCCCTCCCTACGAGCAGTACTTC. This sequence encodes CASSLAGLPPYEQYF.